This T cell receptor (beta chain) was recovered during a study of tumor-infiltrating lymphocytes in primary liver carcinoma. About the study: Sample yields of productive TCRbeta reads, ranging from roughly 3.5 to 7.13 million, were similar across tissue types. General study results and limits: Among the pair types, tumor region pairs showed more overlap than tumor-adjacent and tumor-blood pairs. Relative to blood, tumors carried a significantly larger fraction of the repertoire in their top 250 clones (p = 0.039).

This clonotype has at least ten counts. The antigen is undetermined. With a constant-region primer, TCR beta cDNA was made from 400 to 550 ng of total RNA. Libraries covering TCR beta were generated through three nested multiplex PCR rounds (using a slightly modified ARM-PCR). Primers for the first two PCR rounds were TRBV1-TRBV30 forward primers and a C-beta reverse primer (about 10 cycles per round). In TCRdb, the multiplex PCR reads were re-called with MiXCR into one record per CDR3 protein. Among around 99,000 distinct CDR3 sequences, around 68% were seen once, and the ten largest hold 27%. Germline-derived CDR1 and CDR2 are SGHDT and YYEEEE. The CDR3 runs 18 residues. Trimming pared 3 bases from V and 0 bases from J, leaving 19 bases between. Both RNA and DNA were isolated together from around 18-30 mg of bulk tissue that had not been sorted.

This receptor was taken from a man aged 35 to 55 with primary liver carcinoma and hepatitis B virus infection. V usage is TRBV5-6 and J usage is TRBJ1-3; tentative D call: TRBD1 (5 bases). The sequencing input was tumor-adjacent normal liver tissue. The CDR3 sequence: CASSSISQELSSGNTIYF. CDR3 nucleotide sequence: TGTGCCAGCAGCTCGATCTCACAGGAATTAAGCTCTGGAAACACCATATATTTT.